This T cell receptor (beta chain) was captured in a study of blood T cell repertoires in COVID-19. The CDR3 sequence is 15 residues long. Germline CDR1 MNHNS, CDR2 SASEGT. V was clipped by 3 bases and J by 1 base, with 9 bases between them. The repertoire was sequenced with immunoSEQ multiplex PCR; TCRdb's copy has only in-frame clones and lacks some. The repertoire includes 30,000 to 50,000 clones, 85% of them detected once, and 9.9% sits in the top ten. V is TRBV6-1 and J is TRBJ2-2; perhaps TRBD1 as D (6 bases). Sequenced: peripheral blood. The TCR was taken from a human donor in a cohort sampled during active COVID-19. CDR3 in amino acids: CASSEPGQNTGELFF. CDR3 nucleotide sequence: TGTGCCAGCAGTGAGCCGGGACAGAACACCGGGGAGCTGTTTTTT.